The clone carrying this T cell receptor beta chain was detected only a few times. The antigen is not known. This entry is derived from a study of blood T cells in healthy people across ages. Study-level findings and limits: A strong correlation was seen between TCR beta diversity and naive T cell percentage.

The CDR3 is made up of 13 amino acids. Germline V gives CDR1 SGHVS, CDR2 FNYEAQ. V shed 3 bases, J shed 10 bases, and the junction held 5 bases outside the gene matches. The use of a sample-barcoded 5' primer and a J-beta primer mix characterized a second PCR of roughly 6 to 12 cycles. TCRdb reprocessed the 5' RACE reads with MiXCR, giving one entry per CDR3 protein. The sample has about 1.8 million distinct CDR3 sequences; approximately 50% are singletons. The chain employs TRBV7-6 and TRBJ2-1; TRBD2 agrees at 8 bases. This clonotype originated in a woman aged 40-49 years in good health. Sequencing used blood. CDR3 in DNA: TGTGCCAGCAGCTTCCAAGCGGGGGAGGAGCAGTTCTTC. Its translation is CASSFQAGEEQFF.